The 23 T cell receptor beta chains presented below share a single source sample, sequenced in a study of cytomegalovirus exposure and HLA in healthy donors. PCR amplification relied on 60 Vbeta primers (plus 13 Jbeta primers). Clones were sequenced by immunoSEQ multiplex PCR, and TCRdb holds only the in-frame ones, with some missing. The sample contains roughly 200,000 clones, over 70% of which appear only once. Input material: PBMCs. These receptors were taken from a woman in her sixties or seventies in good health and CMV-seropositive.

The CDR3 DNA sequence: TGTGCCAGCAGTACCGGGACTAGCGGTAGCTCCTACGAGCAGTACTTC. Its protein is CASSTGTSGSSYEQYF. The rearrangement joins TRBV6-6 to TRBJ2-7; 11 bases line up with TRBD2. V gave up 5 bases and J gave up 0 bases; unmatched junction bases: 6. The CDR3 loop spans 16 amino acids. Looked up from germline, CDR1 is MNHNY and CDR2 is SVGAGI (reference sequence).

This chain connects TRBV28 to TRBJ2-5, with TRBD1 matching over 7 bases. Germline loops: CDR1 MDHEN, CDR2 SYDVKM. This CDR3 is 14 amino acids long. The J segment lost 5 bases and the V segment lost 5 bases, leaving 8 bases of the junction unmatched. CDR3 sequence reads: CASSQTGMLETQYF. The CDR3 DNA follows: TGTGCCAGCAGTCAGACAGGGATGTTGGAGACCCAGTACTTC. Complete variable domain (other parts from reference TRBV28 and TRBJ2-5): DVKVTQSSRYLVKRTGEKVFLECVQDMDHENMFWYRQDPGLGLRLIYFSYDVKMKEKGDIPEGYSVSREKKERFSLILESASTNQTSMYLCASSQTGMLETQYFGPGTRLLVL.

V usage is TRBV28 and J usage is TRBJ2-3; the match to TRBD1 covers 8 bases. This CDR3 contains 16 residues. Looked up from germline, CDR1 is MDHEN and CDR2 is SYDVKM. V dropped 6 bases and J dropped 1; count of bases not matched to a gene: 9. Written as DNA, the CDR3 is TGTGCCAGCAGCAGAACCGCGGGACAGGGCACAGATACGCAGTATTTT. Its translation: CASSRTAGQGTDTQYF.

This clone was counted a single time. This chain joins TRBV19 and TRBJ2-1; TRBD2 aligns across 8 bases. Trimming removed 3 bases from V and 12 bases from J; junction bases left unmatched: 13. This CDR3 region has 15 residues. Germline V CDR1 and CDR2: LNHDA, SQIVND (reference sequence). The CDR3 region has the DNA TGTGCCAGTAGTATGGGTGGTGGGACTAGAAGTGCGCAGTTCTTC. Protein product: CASSMGGGTRSAQFF.

This rearrangement joins TRBV7-2 to TRBJ1-5; unclear D gene. The CDR3 is 13 residues long. The germline V gene has CDR1 SGHTA and CDR2 FQGNSA. Between the trimmed V and J ends, which lost 1 base and 7 bases, there was a span of 8 bases. CDR3 coding DNA: TGTGCCAGCAGCTTAGGGACTAAACAGCCCCAGCATTTT. This sequence encodes CASSLGTKQPQHF.

In DNA form, the CDR3 reads TGTGCCAGCAGCTTGGAAACAGACTATGGCTACACCTTC. It specifies CASSLETDYGYTF. The rearrangement uses TRBV5-5 and TRBJ1-2, with D unclear. The CDR3 covers 13 residues. CDR1 is SGHKS and CDR2 is YYEKEE in the germline V gene (reference sequence). V shed 0 bases and J shed 3 bases, with 6 bases lying between them. Variable domain in full (rest from reference TRBV5-5 and TRBJ1-2): DAGVTQSPTHLIKTRGQQVTLRCSPISGHKSVSWYQQVLGQGPQFIFQYYEKEERGRGNFPDRFSARQFPNYSSELNVNALLLGDSALYLCASSLETDYGYTFGSGTRLTVV.

The chain combines TRBV7-3 with TRBJ2-1; D not resolved. In germline, CDR1 is SGHTA, CDR2 FQGTGA. V lost 5 bases and J 3 bases, leaving 8 bases between the germline ends. The CDR3 is 13 residues long. The DNA of the CDR3 is TGTGCCAGCAGCCCACGCGTCTACAATGAGCAGTTCTTC. Amino acids: CASSPRVYNEQFF.

This chain connects TRBV6-5 to TRBJ1-4, with 8 bases fitting TRBD1. The CDR3 spans 15 residues. CDR1 and CDR2 from the germline V gene are MNHEY and SVGAGI. V lost 0 bases, J lost 11 bases, and 8 bases stayed unmatched. The CDR3 DNA sequence: TGTGCCAGCAGTTACTCGACCGGACAGGGCGATAAACTGTTTTTT. Translating gives CASSYSTGQGDKLFF.

The CDR3: CASSASSGGTNTGELFF. CDR3 in DNA: TGTGCCAGCAGCGCATCTAGCGGGGGGACGAACACCGGGGAGCTGTTTTTT. J is TRBJ2-2 and V is TRBV9, with 11 bases lining up with TRBD2. This CDR3 spans 17 amino acids. V dropped 3 bases and J dropped 0; count of bases not matched to a gene: 4. Germline CDR1 reads SGDLS; CDR2 reads YYNGEE.

V is TRBV7-8 and J is TRBJ2-7; D is possibly TRBD2 (5 bases). The CDR3 has 14 amino acids. The V end was cut by 6 bases, the J end by 3 bases, with 15 bases between. CDR1 and CDR2 (germline): SGHVS, FQNEAQ. The CDR3 region is CASRRTGKLYEQYF. The CDR3 region has the DNA TGTGCCAGCAGACGGACCGGGAAACTCTACGAGCAGTACTTC.

The gene calls are TRBV6-5 and TRBJ1-1; 8 bases align to TRBD1. Trimming at V came to 6 bases and at J to 7 bases, leaving 4 bases not matched to a gene. Germline V gene data show CDR1 as MNHEY and CDR2 as SVGAGI. This CDR3 contains 12 residues. The chain's CDR3 is CASSQDRGEAFF. The DNA for the CDR3 is TGTGCCAGCAGCCAAGACAGGGGTGAAGCTTTCTTT.

In nucleotides, the CDR3 is TGCGCCAGCAGCCCGGGGGTAGCGGGGGGCTCCTACGAGCAGTACTTC. Amino acids: CASSPGVAGGSYEQYF. The chain is built from TRBV5-1 and TRBJ2-7, with 10 bases identical to TRBD2. Germline CDR1 reads SGHRS; CDR2 reads YFSETQ. J was trimmed by 0 bases and V by 4 bases; bases with no gene match: 7. CDR3 size: 16 residues.

The V gene is TRBV5-4, the J gene TRBJ2-7; the D gene is possibly TRBD2 (6 bases). CDR3 size: 13 residues. V shed 4 bases and J shed 2 bases, with 10 bases lying between them. CDR1 is SGHNT, CDR2 YYREEE, per germline (reference sequence). CDR3 DNA sequence: TGTGCCAGCAGCCCCCCGGGGGCCTACGAGCAGTACTTC. This translates into CASSPPGAYEQYF.

A few counts support this clone. The rearrangement uses TRBV19 and TRBJ1-1, with TRBD1 matching over 12 bases. The CDR3 totals 14 residues. Germline CDR1 and CDR2: LNHDA and SQIVND (reference sequence). V dropped 6 bases and J dropped 5; count of bases not matched to a gene: 4. The CDR3 nucleotides read TGTGCCAGTAGGGGACAGGGGGCGCGGACTGAAGCTTTCTTT. Translated: CASRGQGARTEAFF.

The rearrangement joins TRBV15 to TRBJ1-2, with 7 bases lining up with TRBD1. The CDR3 is made up of 14 amino acids. CDR1 LNHNV and CDR2 YYDKDF come from the germline V gene (reference sequence). V shed 2 bases and J 3 bases; nucleotides not matched to a gene: 3. The CDR3 DNA follows: TGTGCCACCAGCAGAACCGACAGGGACTATGGCTACACCTTC. This encodes CATSRTDRDYGYTF.

A few counts support this clone. The chain links TRBV6-4 to TRBJ2-3; possible D gene TRBD1, 6 bases. V shed 0 bases and J shed 1 base, with 11 bases lying between them. The length of the CDR3 is 16 residues. Per germline, CDR1 MRHNA and CDR2 SNTAGT. This chain's CDR3 is CASSDSNEGGTDTQYF. CDR3 DNA sequence: TGTGCCAGCAGTGACTCGAACGAGGGGGGCACAGATACGCAGTATTTT.

A word on this clone: The junction does not match germline at one end; this may be a read error. The J gene is TRBJ2-3, the V gene TRBV5-1; 8 bases line up with TRBD2. This CDR3 is 12 amino acids long. Germline V gene lookup returns CDR1 SGHRS and CDR2 YFSETQ. Here the CDR3 reads CSGGGPRYTQYF. The CDR3 nucleotides are TGTTCTGGCGGGGGGCCTAGATATACGCAGTATTTT.

The rearrangement links TRBV12-5 to TRBJ1-1; 7 bases align to TRBD1. The V gene's germline CDR1 is LGHNT and CDR2 FRNRAP. CDR3 length: 15 residues. Trimming cost V 2 bases and J 5 bases; bases outside gene matches: 8. This CDR3 reads CASGLPSTGPTEAFF. DNA for the CDR3: TGTGCTAGTGGTTTGCCATCGACAGGGCCTACTGAAGCTTTCTTT.

CDR3: CASSFGGTSGTHEQYF. For the CDR3, the DNA is TGTGCCAGCAGTTTCGGAGGGACTAGCGGGACCCACGAGCAGTACTTC. The genes are TRBV27 and TRBJ2-7; 13 bases fit TRBD2. CDR3 length: 16 amino acids. J was trimmed by 5 bases and V by 3 bases; bases with no gene match: 7. Germline V gene sequence: CDR1 MNHEY, CDR2 SMNVEV (reference sequence).

The chain couples TRBV9 to TRBJ1-3; D not resolved. The germline CDR1 and CDR2 sequences are SGDLS and YYNGEE. CDR3 length: 14 residues. Trimming removed 0 bases at V and 2 bases at J, with 6 bases between. The CDR3 reads CASSVGGPGNTIYF. The DNA for the CDR3 is TGTGCCAGCAGCGTAGGAGGGCCTGGAAACACCATATATTTT.

The chain is built from TRBV4-2 and TRBJ2-1; 8 nucleotides match TRBD2. The CDR3 is 16 residues long. CDR1 LGHNA and CDR2 YNFKEQ come from the germline V gene. The junction had 5 bases not matched to a gene; V was cut back by 1 base and J by 3 bases. For the CDR3, the DNA is TGTGCCAGCAGCCAAGGTGCTAGCGGGTACTACAATGAGCAGTTCTTC. Translated: CASSQGASGYYNEQFF.

The genes are TRBV9 and TRBJ2-5; TRBD2 matches at 7 bases. V gave up 0 bases and J gave up 1 base; unmatched junction bases: 18. The CDR3 is 20 amino acids. The germline gives CDR1 SGDLS, CDR2 YYNGEE. The CDR3 here is CASSVAGARLALRTQETQYF. DNA of the CDR3: TGTGCCAGCAGCGTAGCCGGGGCAAGACTAGCCCTTCGGACCCAAGAGACCCAGTACTTC.

This chain uses TRBV5-1 with TRBJ1-2, with no clear D. Trimming removed 3 bases at V and 5 bases at J, with 14 bases between. This CDR3 is built from 14 residues. Germline V CDR1 and CDR2: SGHRS, YFSETQ. DNA of the CDR3: TGCGCCAGCAGCTCCTTACAGTCCTCGTATGGCTACACCTTC. Translation: CASSSLQSSYGYTF.